This is a list of T cell receptor beta chains from one sample in a study of blood T cell repertoires in COVID-19. Here immunoSEQ multiplex PCR was the method, and the copy in TCRdb shows in-frame clones only, minus some. The data hold about 88,000 clones, with 89% observed a single time. Sequenced input: peripheral blood. These receptors all stem from an elderly woman with active COVID-19. The CDR3 runs from the conserved cysteine through the conserved F or W. The order of the fields is D gene, clone size, J gene, V gene, CDR3 DNA, CDR3 protein. A D gene is named only where the DNA matches it firmly. The listing skips clone size in some rows; elsewhere it reads once, few, many or a size class.

d_gene: -; abundance: -; j_gene: TRBJ2-1; v_gene: TRBV10-3; CDR3nt: TGTGCCATCAGTGAGGGGAGGCAGAGCTCCTACAATGAGCAGTTCTTC; CDR3aa: CAISEGRQSSYNEQFF
d_gene: -; abundance: -; j_gene: TRBJ2-5; v_gene: TRBV10-3; CDR3nt: TGTGCCATCAGTGCGGGTAGGCAAGAGACCCAGTACTTC; CDR3aa: CAISAGRQETQYF
d_gene: -; abundance: -; j_gene: TRBJ2-4; v_gene: TRBV19; CDR3nt: TGTGCCAGTAGTACGGACAGAAACTTAGCCAAAAACATTCAGTACTTC; CDR3aa: CASSTDRNLAKNIQYF
d_gene: -; abundance: -; j_gene: TRBJ2-7; v_gene: TRBV6-2/TRBV6-3; CDR3nt: TGTGCCAGCAGTACCTCCACCCGACTAGTCTACGAGCAGTACTTC; CDR3aa: CASSTSTRLVYEQYF
d_gene: -; abundance: -; j_gene: TRBJ2-2; v_gene: TRBV12-5; CDR3nt: TGTGCTAGTGGTTGGGCTTCCGGGACACGCACCGGGGAGCTGTTTTTT; CDR3aa: CASGWASGTRTGELFF
d_gene: -; abundance: -; j_gene: TRBJ1-3; v_gene: TRBV7-2; CDR3nt: TGTGCCAGCAGCACAGGACAGCTAATGGGAGGAAACACCATATATTTT; CDR3aa: CASSTGQLMGGNTIYF
d_gene: -; abundance: -; j_gene: TRBJ2-1; v_gene: TRBV11-3; CDR3nt: TGTGCCAGCAGCCCAGACTACATCTCCTACAATGAGCAGTTCTTC; CDR3aa: CASSPDYISYNEQFF
d_gene: TRBD2; abundance: -; j_gene: TRBJ2-2; v_gene: TRBV24-1; CDR3nt: TGTGCCACCAGTGACAAACTAGCGCCGGCGAACACCGGGGAGCTGTTTTTT; CDR3aa: CATSDKLAPANTGELFF
d_gene: -; abundance: -; j_gene: TRBJ2-7; v_gene: TRBV11-2; CDR3nt: TGTGCCAGCAGCCCCATACTAGCAGGGCTTGGATTTACCTACGAGCAGTACTTC; CDR3aa: CASSPILAGLGFTYEQYF
d_gene: -; abundance: -; j_gene: TRBJ1-6; v_gene: TRBV5-1; CDR3nt: TGCGCCAGCAGCTTGGAGGGGTTCTATAATTCACCCCTCCACTTT; CDR3aa: CASSLEGFYNSPLHF
d_gene: -; abundance: -; j_gene: TRBJ2-7; v_gene: TRBV7-2; CDR3nt: TGTGCCAGCAGCTTAGGTGGGGGCGGTAGAGTAGCGTACTTC; CDR3aa: CASSLGGGGRVAYF
d_gene: -; abundance: -; j_gene: TRBJ1-4; v_gene: TRBV4-2; CDR3nt: TGTGCCAGCAGCCAAGATGGAGGGTTGACTAATGAAAAACTGTTTTTT; CDR3aa: CASSQDGGLTNEKLFF
d_gene: TRBD2; abundance: once; j_gene: TRBJ2-1; v_gene: TRBV6-1; CDR3nt: TGTGCCAGCAGTGAAGAACTAGCGGGAAACAATGAGCAGTTCTTC; CDR3aa: CASSEELAGNNEQFF
d_gene: TRBD1; abundance: -; j_gene: TRBJ1-1; v_gene: TRBV5-1; CDR3nt: TGCGCCAGCACCCGGGGAGACAGGGGGCTGGACACTGAAGCTTTCTTT; CDR3aa: CASTRGDRGLDTEAFF
d_gene: -; abundance: -; j_gene: TRBJ2-7; v_gene: TRBV10-3; CDR3nt: TGTGCCATCAGTGAGGAGACTTACGAGCAGTACTTC; CDR3aa: CAISEETYEQYF
d_gene: TRBD1; abundance: once; j_gene: TRBJ2-3; v_gene: TRBV20-1; CDR3nt: TGCAGTGCTAGTTACCGTGGACAGGGGAGATTCACAGATACGCAGTATTTT; CDR3aa: CSASYRGQGRFTDTQYF